This T cell receptor (beta chain) originates from a study of blood T cells in healthy people across ages. A note on this clonotype: The antigen remains undetermined.

For the second PCR, which ran for roughly 6 to 12 cycles, a sample-barcoded 5' primer and a J-beta primer mix were used. The template-switch adaptor was a 5' adaptor with 12 random nucleotides. It tagged each cDNA molecule. TCRdb itself ran the 5' RACE reads through MiXCR, one entry per CDR3 protein. The table shows hundreds of thousands of distinct CDR3 sequences, with around three fifths occurring only once. CDR3 size: 13 residues. The V gene's germline CDR1 is MDHEN and CDR2 SYDVKM. V was clipped by 6 bases and J by 0 bases, with 6 bases between them. Study observations and caveats: Changes in expanded clonotypes were possibly confounded, as the CMV status of donors was unknown. There were more naive CD4+ cells and higher diversity in long-lived donors than in aged donors.

This clonotype was obtained from a man aged 40-49 years in good health. The chain employs TRBV28 and TRBJ1-5; no clear D gene. The sample comprised blood. The CDR3 spells CASRRDSNQPQHF. The CDR3 DNA sequence: TGTGCCAGCAGGCGGGATAGCAATCAGCCCCAGCATTTT.